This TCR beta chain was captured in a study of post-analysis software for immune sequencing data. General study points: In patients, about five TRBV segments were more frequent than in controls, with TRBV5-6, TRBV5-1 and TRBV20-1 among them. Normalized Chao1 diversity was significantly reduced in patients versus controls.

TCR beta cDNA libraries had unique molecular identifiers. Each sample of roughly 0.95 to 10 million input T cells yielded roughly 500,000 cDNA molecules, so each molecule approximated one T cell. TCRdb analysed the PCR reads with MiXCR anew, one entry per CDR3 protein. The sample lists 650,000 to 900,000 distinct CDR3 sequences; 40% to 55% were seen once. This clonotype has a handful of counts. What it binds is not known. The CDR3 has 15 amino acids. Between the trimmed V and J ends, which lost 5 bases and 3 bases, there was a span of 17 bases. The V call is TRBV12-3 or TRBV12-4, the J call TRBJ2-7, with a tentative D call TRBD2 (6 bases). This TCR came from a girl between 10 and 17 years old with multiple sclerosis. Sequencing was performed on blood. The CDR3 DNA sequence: TGTGCCAGCAGTCCCGGAGGGGCCCTGATCTACGAGCAGTACTTC. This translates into CASSPGGALIYEQYF.